The rows below give T cell receptor beta chains drawn from one sample of a study of OX40 agonist ivuxolimab in advanced cancers. Produced via immunoSEQ multiplex PCR; TCRdb's table is partial and in-frame only. The table includes over 20,000 clones, roughly 88% detected once. The material sequenced was CD4+ or CD8+ T cells sorted from blood, taken in a trial of the OX40 agonist ivuxolimab. Receptors were obtained from an adult with an advanced solid tumor such as melanoma, head and neck, liver or kidney cancer. CDR3s leave out the opening cysteine and the closing phenylalanine or tryptophan. Each record gives: CDR3 length, V gene, CDR3 protein.

length: 12
V: TRBV9
CDR3: ASSPGTAPYEQY

length: 12
V: TRBV6-5
CDR3: ASSYSSGGNEQY

length: 10
V: TRBV7-9
CDR3: ASSAGTEGPY

length: 12
V: TRBV7-8
CDR3: ASSPHRDPTEAF

length: 12
V: TRBV11-2
CDR3: ASSLSQPPGELF

length: 14
V: TRBV10-3
CDR3: AISESYRTGDYGYT

length: 13
V: TRBV27
CDR3: ASSLSGTGNTEAF

length: 14
V: TRBV30
CDR3: AWSVYAIGSSYEQY

length: 11
V: TRBV15
CDR3: ATSDSGAEAQY

length: 13
V: TRBV7-2
CDR3: ASSLVRDKSYEQY

length: 15
V: TRBV2
CDR3: ASSEARTSASSYEQY

length: 13
V: TRBV19
CDR3: ASSVFSGNYNEQF

length: 9
V: TRBV6-5
CDR3: ASSYGRELF

length: 13
V: TRBV18
CDR3: ASSHADRPNTEAF

length: 14
V: TRBV4-1
CDR3: ASSQVAGGDTDTQY

length: 9
V: TRBV29-1
CDR3: SVEGRGTQY

length: 12
V: TRBV11-2
CDR3: ASSLPHPGAGYT

length: 12
V: TRBV6-5
CDR3: ASIGTGSYNEQF

length: 12
V: TRBV11-3
CDR3: ASSLSPTAYEQY

length: 12
V: TRBV6-6
CDR3: ASSYEGSTHEQY

length: 11
V: TRBV13
CDR3: ASSHDYYNEQF

length: 13
V: TRBV29-1
CDR3: SVEDPMSSGNTIY

length: 13
V: TRBV2
CDR3: ASSDGPISGNTIY

length: 13
V: TRBV27
CDR3: ASSSGTSGRGEQF

length: 12
V: TRBV5-4
CDR3: ASSLTLSSYEQY

length: 10
V: TRBV6-5
CDR3: ASSSQGYEQY

length: 15
V: TRBV5-1
CDR3: ASSPPGAGPLNTEAF

length: 13
V: TRBV6-5
CDR3: ASSYFIGGRDEAF

length: 16
V: TRBV12-2
CDR3: ASQLRRGSVGDDNEQF

length: 13
V: TRBV19
CDR3: ASSMWTSGRNEQF

length: 11
V: TRBV11-2
CDR3: ASSSVPYNEQF

length: 12
V: TRBV6-4
CDR3: ASLGLAVAYEQY

length: 13
V: TRBV9
CDR3: ASSFGGSPDNEQF

length: 13
V: TRBV28
CDR3: ASRIAGTVNTEAF

length: 12
V: TRBV27
CDR3: ASSLAPHGTAEY

length: 12
V: TRBV7-2
CDR3: ASSFSGRVYEQY

length: 11
V: TRBV9
CDR3: ASSVGGVSEQF

length: 12
V: TRBV6-5
CDR3: ASRVDRGAYEQY

length: 13
V: TRBV5-1
CDR3: ASSLGQQNPYEQY

length: 11
V: TRBV19
CDR3: ASLGGLNQPQH

length: 12
V: TRBV30
CDR3: AWSDSGSSSEQY

length: 13
V: TRBV14
CDR3: ASSQASLQNGKLF

length: 13
V: TRBV5-4
CDR3: ASTKIREINYGYT

length: 12
V: TRBV5-1
CDR3: ASSLVEGTDTQY

length: 13
V: TRBV6-5
CDR3: ASSPGTSSFNEQF

length: 13
V: TRBV4-1
CDR3: ASSQVGLAGSTQY